This T cell receptor beta chain was profiled in a study of response to subunit inactivated influenza vaccine. TCRdb ran MiXCR on the RT-PCR reads and lists one entry per CDR3 protein. The sample includes roughly 760,000 distinct CDR3 sequences, around 20% of them seen just once. The CDR3 totals 13 residues. The V end was cut by 3 bases, the J end by 7 bases, with 10 bases between. Per the germline V gene, CDR1 is SGHTA and CDR2 is FQGNSA. V is TRBV7-2 and J is TRBJ1-5, with D unresolved. The source of this sequence is a man in his fifties who received an inactivated influenza vaccine. Sequenced material: PBMCs from blood, taken 5 to 6 days after vaccination. The CDR3 DNA sequence: TGTGCCAGCAGCTTCGCGCAGGCCCAGCCCCAGCATTTT. Translated: CASSFAQAQPQHF.